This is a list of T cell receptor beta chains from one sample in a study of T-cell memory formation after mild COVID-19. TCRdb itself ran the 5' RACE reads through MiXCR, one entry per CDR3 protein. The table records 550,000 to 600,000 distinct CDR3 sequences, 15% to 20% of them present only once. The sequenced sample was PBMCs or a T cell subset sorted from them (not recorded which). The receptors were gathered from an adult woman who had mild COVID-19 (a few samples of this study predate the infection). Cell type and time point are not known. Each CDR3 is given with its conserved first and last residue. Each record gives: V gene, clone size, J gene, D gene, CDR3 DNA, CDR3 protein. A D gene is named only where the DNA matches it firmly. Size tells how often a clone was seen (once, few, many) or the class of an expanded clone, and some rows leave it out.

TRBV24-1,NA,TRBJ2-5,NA,TGTGCCACCAGTGATTTTGGGACCCAAGAGACCCAGTACTTC,CATSDFGTQETQYF
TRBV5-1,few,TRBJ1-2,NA,TGCGCCAGCAGCTTGGAGGGGTCCGGTGGCTACACCTTC,CASSLEGSGGYTF
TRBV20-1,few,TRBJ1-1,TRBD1,TGCAGTGCTAGAGATCCGGGACAGGGGGCGCGGAGCACTGAAGCTTTCTTT,CSARDPGQGARSTEAFF
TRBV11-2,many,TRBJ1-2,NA,TGTGCCAGCAGCTATAACACCGGGACGGAACGTCACTATGGCTACACCTTC,CASSYNTGTERHYGYTF
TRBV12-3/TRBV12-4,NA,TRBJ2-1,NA,TGTGCCAGCAACCTGGACCTACACAATGAGCAGTTCTTC,CASNLDLHNEQFF
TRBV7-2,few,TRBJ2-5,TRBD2,TGTGCCAGCAGCTGGACCGGGGGGGCTGGGGAGACCCAGTACTTC,CASSWTGGAGETQYF
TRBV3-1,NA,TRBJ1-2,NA,TGTGCCAGCAGCCAAGCGGGTGATTTTGGCTACACCTTC,CASSQAGDFGYTF
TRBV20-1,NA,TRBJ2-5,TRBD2,TGCAGTGCTAGATCTCCGGGACTAGCAGGAGGGGTAGAGACCCAGTACTTC,CSARSPGLAGGVETQYF
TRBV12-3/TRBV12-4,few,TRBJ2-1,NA,TGTGCCAGCAGTCAGAGGGTCTCCTACAATGAGCAGTTCTTC,CASSQRVSYNEQFF
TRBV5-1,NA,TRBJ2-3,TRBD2,TGCGCCAGCAGCTTGTTGGTGACTAGCGGGACTAGCACAGATACGCAGTATTTT,CASSLLVTSGTSTDTQYF
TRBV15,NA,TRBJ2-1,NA,TGTGCCACCAGCAGAGGAGCTGAGTGGGGCAATGAGCAGTTCTTC,CATSRGAEWGNEQFF
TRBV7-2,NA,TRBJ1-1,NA,TGTGCCAGCAGCCACCCCAGGGGACTTAACACTGAAGCTTTCTTT,CASSHPRGLNTEAFF
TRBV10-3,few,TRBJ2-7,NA,TGTGCCATCAGTGAGACGGACGGAGGTTCTAGAGAGCAGTACTTC,CAISETDGGSREQYF
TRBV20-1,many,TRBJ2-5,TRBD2,TGCAGTGCTCGCGGGACTAGCGGGGTCCACCAAGAGACCCAGTACTTC,CSARGTSGVHQETQYF
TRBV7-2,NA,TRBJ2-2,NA,TGTGCCAGCAGCTTATCGTTTAGGTCCGCCGCCGGGGAGCTGTTTTTT,CASSLSFRSAAGELFF
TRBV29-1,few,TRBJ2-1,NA,TGCAGCGTTGAGGGACAGGTGGGGGGGAGGTCCTACAATGAGCAGTTCTTC,CSVEGQVGGRSYNEQFF
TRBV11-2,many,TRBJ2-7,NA,TGTGCCAGCAGCCACCGAGGGACTTACTACGAGCAGTACTTC,CASSHRGTYYEQYF
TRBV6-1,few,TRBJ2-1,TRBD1,TGTGCCAGCAGTTTACAGGGGAACAATGAGCAGTTCTTC,CASSLQGNNEQFF
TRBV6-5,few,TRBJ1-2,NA,TGTGCCAGCAGTTACTCGATAGGTGGTTCGGGGGAAGGCTATGGCTACACCTTC,CASSYSIGGSGEGYGYTF
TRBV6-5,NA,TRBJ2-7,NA,TGTGCCAGCAGTTACTCGCAACCAGGCCTTGCCTACGAGCAGTACTTC,CASSYSQPGLAYEQYF
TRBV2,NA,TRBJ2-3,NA,TGTGCCAGCAGTGTTCCAGATACGCAGTATTTT,CASSVPDTQYF
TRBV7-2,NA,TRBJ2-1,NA,TGTGCCAGCAGCTTAGACTTCCTCGACAATGAGCAGTTCTTC,CASSLDFLDNEQFF
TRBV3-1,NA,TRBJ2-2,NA,TGTGCCAGCAGCCAGGTCGTGGTAGGGAGCCCCGGGGAGCTGTTTTTT,CASSQVVVGSPGELFF
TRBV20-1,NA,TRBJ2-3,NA,TGCAGTGCTAGGGCTGGGACAACCGGTACAGATACGCAGTATTTT,CSARAGTTGTDTQYF
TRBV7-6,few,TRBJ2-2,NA,TGTGCCAGCAACTACCAGGAGGGCGGGGAGCTGTTTTTT,CASNYQEGGELFF
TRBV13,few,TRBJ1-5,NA,TGTGCCAGCAGCTTTCGTACCGGGACCGACAATCAGCCCCAGCATTTT,CASSFRTGTDNQPQHF
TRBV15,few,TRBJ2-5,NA,TGTGCCACCAGCAGAGATGGGGGGTACCAAGAGACCCAGTACTTC,CATSRDGGYQETQYF
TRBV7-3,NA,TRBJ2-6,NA,TGTGCCAGCAGCTTAAAGTCTGGGGCCAACGTCCTGACTTTC,CASSLKSGANVLTF
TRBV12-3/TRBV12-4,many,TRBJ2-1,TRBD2,TGTGCCAGCAGTTTTAGCGGGGGGGCAAATGAGCAGTTCTTC,CASSFSGGANEQFF
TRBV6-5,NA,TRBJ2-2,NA,TGTGCCAGCAGCAGGTATAAGACGGGGGTTAACACCGGGGAGCTGTTTTTT,CASSRYKTGVNTGELFF
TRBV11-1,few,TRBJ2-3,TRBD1,TGTGCCAGCAGCCCGCCGGGACAGACTATCACAGATACGCAGTATTTT,CASSPPGQTITDTQYF
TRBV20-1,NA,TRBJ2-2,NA,TGCAGTGCTACCCGGGGGAGTACCACCGGGGAGCTGTTTTTT,CSATRGSTTGELFF
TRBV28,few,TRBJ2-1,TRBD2,TGTGCCAGCAGTTTACCACTAGCGGGAGGGAACAATGAGCAGTTCTTC,CASSLPLAGGNNEQFF
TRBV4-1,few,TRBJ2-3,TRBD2,TGCGCCAGCAAGCTAGCGGGGGGCACAGATACGCAGTATTTT,CASKLAGGTDTQYF
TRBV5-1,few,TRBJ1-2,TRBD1,TGCGCCAGCAGCTGGGGACAGAACCCCTCCTATGGCTACACCTTC,CASSWGQNPSYGYTF
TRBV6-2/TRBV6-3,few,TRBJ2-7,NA,TGTGCCAGCAGTTACTCCCTCCCGGGACAGAACGGGACTAGGACTACCGAGCAGTACTTC,CASSYSLPGQNGTRTTEQYF
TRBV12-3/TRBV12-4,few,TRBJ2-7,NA,TGTGCCAGCACCTTGGGTGGGAGCTCCTACGAGCAGTACTTC,CASTLGGSSYEQYF
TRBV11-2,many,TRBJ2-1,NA,TGTGCCAGCAGCTTCGAGTCATTCTCTTTATTGTCTTCGGTTCGTAATGAGCAGTTCTTC,CASSFESFSLLSSVRNEQFF
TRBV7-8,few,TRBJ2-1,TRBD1,TGTGCCAGCAGCCAGGGACAGTCCTACAATGAGCAGTTCTTC,CASSQGQSYNEQFF
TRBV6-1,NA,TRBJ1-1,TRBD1,TGTGCCAGCAGGGAGACAGGGAGGGATTACACTGAAGCTTTCTTT,CASRETGRDYTEAFF
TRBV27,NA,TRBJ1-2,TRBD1,TGTGCCAGCAGTTTGGGGTGGGACAGTAGGACCTATGGCTACACCTTC,CASSLGWDSRTYGYTF
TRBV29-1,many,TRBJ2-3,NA,TGCAGCGTTGGGAGGGACCTTAGCACAGATACGCAGTATTTT,CSVGRDLSTDTQYF
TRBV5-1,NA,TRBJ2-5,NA,TGCGCCAGCAGCTTGGAGGGTATAGAGACCCAGTACTTC,CASSLEGIETQYF
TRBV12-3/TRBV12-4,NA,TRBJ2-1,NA,TGTGCCAGCAGTGGAGTTTTCCGGAATGAGCAGTTCTTC,CASSGVFRNEQFF
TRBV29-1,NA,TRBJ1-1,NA,TGCAGCGGCGGACGGTCTGAAGCTTTCTTT,CSGGRSEAFF
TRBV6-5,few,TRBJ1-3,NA,TGTGCCAGCACCCTAAGGCGGGGTTCTGGAAACACCATATATTTT,CASTLRRGSGNTIYF